The rows below give T cell receptor beta chains drawn from one sample of a study of CD8 T cells in ankylosing spondylitis. TCRdb used MiXCR to reprocess the 5' RACE reads, holding one entry per CDR3 protein. The table includes 25,000 to 35,000 distinct CDR3 sequences, 5.3% detected once. Sample: blood, either unsorted or a sorted T cell fraction (not recorded which). Receptors were obtained from a female donor with ankylosing spondylitis or in good health (not recorded which). The conserved cysteine and the conserved F or W are not part of the CDR3 here. The order of the fields is V gene, CDR3 length, CDR3 protein.

V: TRBV9
length: 13
CDR3: ASSPLTSTNTEAF

V: TRBV9
length: 12
CDR3: ASSAVTSSHEQF

V: TRBV9
length: 13
CDR3: ASSVGTGEFYGYT

V: TRBV9
length: 14
CDR3: ASSVAASEYQETQY

V: TRBV9
length: 12
CDR3: ASSVAPSWETQY

V: TRBV9
length: 14
CDR3: ASSVGPGQSTDTQY

V: TRBV9
length: 13
CDR3: ASSVGGGLGDTQY

V: TRBV9
length: 13
CDR3: ASSVLAGSNYEQY

V: TRBV9
length: 13
CDR3: ASSAGGRGFHEQF

V: TRBV9
length: 13
CDR3: ASSVEGGGSVEQF

V: TRBV9
length: 11
CDR3: ASNGQNNSPLH

V: TRBV9
length: 14
CDR3: ASSPPGSGSNEKLF

V: TRBV9
length: 13
CDR3: ASSERDLGYNEQF

V: TRBV9
length: 13
CDR3: ASSVEEGRNTEAF

V: TRBV9
length: 15
CDR3: ASSFRDRGPPQETQY

V: TRBV9
length: 15
CDR3: ASSVGASGASSYEQY

V: TRBV9
length: 14
CDR3: ASSTQTNTGNSPLH

V: TRBV9
length: 11
CDR3: ASSPSAGLEQY

V: TRBV9
length: 13
CDR3: ASSNTGSSQETQY

V: TRBV9
length: 16
CDR3: ASSVDIQRGGRGETQY

V: TRBV9
length: 15
CDR3: ASSADISGGSTDTQY

V: TRBV9
length: 13
CDR3: ASSRSSVGADEQF

V: TRBV9
length: 13
CDR3: ASSVEGNYNSPLH

V: TRBV9
length: 12
CDR3: ASSVEWGPETQY

V: TRBV9
length: 15
CDR3: ASSASPREGGNEKLF

V: TRBV9
length: 12
CDR3: ASSVDLADYEQY

V: TRBV9
length: 14
CDR3: ASSGGLAGYYNEQF

V: TRBV24-1
length: 14
CDR3: ATSDFTSEDTDTQY

V: TRBV9
length: 12
CDR3: ASSVDPSGGRQY

V: TRBV9
length: 14
CDR3: ASSRSGGVDTGELF

V: TRBV9
length: 14
CDR3: ASSVTPSGSVETQY

V: TRBV9
length: 13
CDR3: ASSPQGSGANVLT

V: TRBV9
length: 16
CDR3: ASSVGGGSGLAGVWQF

V: TRBV9
length: 13
CDR3: ASSVVQGQVDTQY

V: TRBV9
length: 12
CDR3: ASSTTTGQGAFT

V: TRBV9
length: 13
CDR3: ASSVVMGGSTEAF

V: TRBV9
length: 14
CDR3: ASSVGLREEAGELF

V: TRBV9
length: 13
CDR3: ASSPSGTSGNEQF

V: TRBV9
length: 13
CDR3: ASSVGGDSGNEAF

V: TRBV9
length: 13
CDR3: ASSVGWGNNQPQH

V: TRBV9
length: 12
CDR3: ASSADRGGNTIY

V: TRBV9
length: 13
CDR3: ASSPWTGRNTEAF

V: TRBV9
length: 12
CDR3: ASSSSTEAYGYT

V: TRBV9
length: 14
CDR3: ASSENSGGAGETQY

V: TRBV2
length: 13
CDR3: ASRLAGGPYNEQF

V: TRBV9
length: 14
CDR3: ASSVGPGMNTGELF

V: TRBV9
length: 11
CDR3: ASSVGGVSRYT